This T cell receptor (beta chain) was recovered during a study of blood T cell repertoires in COVID-19. Background on the study: Sites in the United States, Italy and Spain provided acute and convalescent COVID-19 samples. PBMCs, B-cell-depleted T cells, or T cells were the source of the cDNA or gDNA that made up the material.

Original data processing: Reference gene primers were amplified, and this amplification served to estimate nucleated cell counts. Here immunoSEQ multiplex PCR was the method, and the copy in TCRdb shows in-frame clones only, minus some. D and trimming were read from the DNA, whereas the V and J calls and clone size are those reported in that table. The sample includes tens of thousands of clones, over 80% seen only once; the top ten take about an eighth. This TCR was sampled from a human donor in a cohort sampled during active COVID-19. The sequenced sample was peripheral blood.

The DNA for the CDR3 is TGCGCCAGCAGCTCGCCGGGACTAGCGGGAGGGCTCACCGGGGAGCTGTTTTTT. This sequence encodes CASSSPGLAGGLTGELFF. The chain employs TRBV5-1 and TRBJ2-2; 16 bases align to TRBD2. The CDR3 extends over 18 amino acids. Germline assignment: CDR1 SGHRS and CDR2 YFSETQ. Trimming took 3 bases from V and 4 from J; bases not matched to a gene: 6.